This T cell receptor beta chain was observed in a study of CD8 T cells in Susac syndrome. General observations from the study: The study acknowledged a relatively small number of individuals in its TCR sequencing and HLA analysis.

As concerns this clonotype: Its antigen is unidentified.

The CDR3 totals 16 residues. J lost 4 bases, V lost 5 bases, and 10 bases had no gene match. The germline V gene encodes CDR1 SNHLY and CDR2 FYNNEI. RNA totalling about 0.5 to 1 ug underwent reverse transcription with random hexamers. The TCR beta CDR3 was amplified by immunoSEQ multiplex PCR across 54 Vbeta, 13 Jbeta. TCRdb re-analysed the immunoSEQ multiplex PCR reads in MiXCR, keeping a single row per CDR3 protein. The sample includes 150,000 to 200,000 distinct CDR3 sequences, just over 90% seen only once; the top ten take roughly 0.13%. Sequencing of TCR beta was performed on blood CD8+ T cells and on blood CD4+ T cells.

This sequence joins TRBV2 and TRBJ2-2; TRBD2 agrees at 7 bases. This TCR was recovered from a human donor in good health. Sequenced material: CD4+ T cells from PBMCs. As DNA, the CDR3 is TGTGCCAGCAGTTACAATCGGGGGGTCGGCACCGGGGAGCTGTTTTTT. Translation: CASSYNRGVGTGELFF.